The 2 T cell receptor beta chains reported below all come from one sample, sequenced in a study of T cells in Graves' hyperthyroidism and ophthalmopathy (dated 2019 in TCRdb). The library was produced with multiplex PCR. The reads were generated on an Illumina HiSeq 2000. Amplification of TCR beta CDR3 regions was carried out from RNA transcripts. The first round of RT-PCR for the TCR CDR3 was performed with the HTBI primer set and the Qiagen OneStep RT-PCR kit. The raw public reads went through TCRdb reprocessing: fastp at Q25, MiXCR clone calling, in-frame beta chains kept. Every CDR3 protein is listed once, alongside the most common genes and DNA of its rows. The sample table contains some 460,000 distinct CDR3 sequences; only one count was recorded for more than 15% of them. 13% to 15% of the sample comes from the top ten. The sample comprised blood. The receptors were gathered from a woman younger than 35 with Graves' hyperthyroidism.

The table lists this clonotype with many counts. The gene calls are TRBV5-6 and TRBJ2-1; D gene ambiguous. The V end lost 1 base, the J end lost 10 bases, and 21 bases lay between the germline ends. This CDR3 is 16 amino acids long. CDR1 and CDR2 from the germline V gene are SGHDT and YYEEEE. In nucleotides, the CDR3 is TGTGCCAGCAGCTTGATCGTACATGCAGGTGCTGGGGAGCAGTTCTTC. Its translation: CASSLIVHAGAGEQFF. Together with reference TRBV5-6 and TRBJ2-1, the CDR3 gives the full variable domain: DAGVTQSPTHLIKTRGQQVTLRCSPKSGHDTVSWYQQALGQGPQFIFQYYEEEERQRGNFPDRFSGHQFPNYSSELNVNALLLGDSALYLCASSLIVHAGAGEQFFGPGTRLTVL.

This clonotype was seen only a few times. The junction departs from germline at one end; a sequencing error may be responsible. The CDR3 loop reads CASSLEGRANGCTF. CDR3 DNA sequence: TGTGCCAGCAGCTTAGAGGGGAGGGCAAATGGCTGCACCTTC. The chain uses TRBV7-8 and TRBJ1-2; perhaps TRBD1 as D (5 bases). Germline V gene lookup returns CDR1 SGHVS and CDR2 FQNEAQ. This CDR3 region has 14 residues.